The next 5 T cell receptor beta chains were all read from a single sample in a study of T cell changes during pregnancy in multiple sclerosis. Assay used: immunoSEQ multiplex PCR; TCRdb lists only in-frame clones, some missing. This sample has tens of thousands of clones, with 75% to 95% found just once. Sequencing used CD4+ T cells from peripheral blood mononuclear cells, obtained before pregnancy. Receptors originate from a female donor with multiple sclerosis, enrolled in a pregnancy study.

This clone appeared once. This chain connects TRBV5-4 to TRBJ1-3, with TRBD1 identical over 11 bases. Per germline, CDR1 SGHNT and CDR2 YYREEE (reference sequence). CDR3 length: 17 amino acids. Losses at the gene ends were 4 bases for V and 7 bases for J; bases not matched to a gene: 13. As DNA, the CDR3 is TGTGCCAGCAGCCGTGAAAGACCGGGACAGGGGGGGAACACCATATATTTT. This sequence encodes CASSRERPGQGGNTIYF.

This clone appeared once. This rearrangement joins TRBV5-8 to TRBJ2-2, with 8 bases identical to TRBD1. The CDR3 sequence is 16 residues long. V was clipped by 7 bases and J by 4 bases; unmatched bases: 12. Germline lookup yields CDR1 SGHTS and CDR2 YDEGEE. CDR3 DNA sequence: TGTGCCAGCCGAACACGACAGGGGTGGACCACCGGGGAGCTGTTTTTT. Its translation is CASRTRQGWTTGELFF.

The rearrangement uses TRBV5-6 and TRBJ2-5; D possibly corresponds to TRBD1 (5 bases). V was clipped by 2 bases and J by 5 bases, with 7 bases between them. The CDR3 covers 12 residues. Per the germline V gene, CDR1 is SGHDT and CDR2 is YYEEEE. CDR3 coding DNA: TGTGCCAGCAGCTTCCAGGGTGAGACCCAGTACTTC. This codes for CASSFQGETQYF.

In this sample, this clone turned up once. V usage is TRBV5-1 and J usage is TRBJ1-5; TRBD1 matches at 8 bases. J gave up 2 bases and V 0 bases, and 1 base lay outside the gene matches. The CDR3 has 15 amino acids. Germline CDR1 and CDR2: SGHRS and YFSETQ. CDR3 in amino acids: CASSLETGGNQPQHF. DNA for the CDR3: TGCGCCAGCAGCTTGGAGACAGGGGGCAATCAGCCCCAGCATTTT.

The V gene is TRBV5-1, the J gene TRBJ2-5; possibly TRBD1 for D (5 bases). Per the germline V gene, CDR1 is SGHRS and CDR2 is YFSETQ. V was shortened by 0 bases and J by 4 bases, with 13 bases between the two germline ends. This CDR3 region has 15 residues. CDR3 protein: CASSLAGSFGETQYF. Here the CDR3 DNA reads TGCGCCAGCAGCTTGGCAGGGTCATTCGGAGAGACCCAGTACTTC. Supplemented by reference TRBV5-1 and TRBJ2-5, the full variable domain reads KAGVTQTPRYLIKTRGQQVTLSCSPISGHRSVSWYQQTPGQGLQFLFEYFSETQRNKGNFPGRFSGRQFSNSRSEMNVSTLELGDSALYLCASSLAGSFGETQYFGPGTRLLVL.